The sequence of this TCR beta chain was determined in a study of cytotoxic CD8 clonotypes in ibrutinib-treated CLL. Concerning this clone: The antigen remains undetermined.

Study-level points and caveats: Rising at ibrutinib response, clonality subsequently fell back toward baseline at progression.

TCRdb's table, derived via immunoSEQ multiplex PCR, lists solely in-frame clones and lacks some. The profile covers under 200,000 clones, with about 84% appearing a single time and roughly 4.6% taken by the ten largest. This receptor was obtained from a human donor with chronic lymphocytic leukemia. Sample: PBMCs, taken after 24 months of ibrutinib treatment.

The CDR3 coding sequence is TGTGCCAGTAGTATAGGTGGTAGCCTACAAGAGACCCAGTACTTC. Translating it yields CASSIGGSLQETQYF. The chain has TRBV19 and TRBJ2-5; D call uncertain. Between the trimmed V and J ends, which lost 1 base and 2 bases, there was a span of 11 bases. The CDR3 length is 15 residues. Germline V lookup: CDR1 LNHDA, CDR2 SQIVND (reference sequence).